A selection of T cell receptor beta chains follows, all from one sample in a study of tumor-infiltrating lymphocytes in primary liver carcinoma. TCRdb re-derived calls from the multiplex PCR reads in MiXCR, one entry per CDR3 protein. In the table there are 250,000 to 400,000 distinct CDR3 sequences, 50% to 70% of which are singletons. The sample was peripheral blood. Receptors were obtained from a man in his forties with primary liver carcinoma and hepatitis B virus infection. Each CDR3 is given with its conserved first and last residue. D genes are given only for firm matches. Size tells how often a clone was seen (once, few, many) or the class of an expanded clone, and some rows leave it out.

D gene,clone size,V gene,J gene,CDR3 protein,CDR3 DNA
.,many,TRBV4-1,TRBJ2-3,CASSQDGGATDTQYF,TGCGCCAGCAGCCAAGATGGGGGAGCTACAGATACGCAGTATTTT
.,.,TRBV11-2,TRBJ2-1,CASSSVGGRNIEQFF,TGTGCCAGCAGCTCAGTAGGGGGTAGAAACATTGAGCAGTTCTTC
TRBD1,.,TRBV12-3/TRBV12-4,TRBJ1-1,CASSYRGKNTEALF,TGTGCCAGCAGCTACAGGGGAAAGAACACTGAAGCTTTATTT
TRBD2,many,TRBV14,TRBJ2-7,CASSRGRGLNYEQYF,TGTGCCAGCAGCCGTGGGAGGGGACTAAACTACGAGCAGTACTTC
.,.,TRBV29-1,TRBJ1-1,CSVVGRRNMNTEAFF,TGTAGCGTTGTGGGGCGCCGAAACATGAACACTGAAGCTTTCTTT
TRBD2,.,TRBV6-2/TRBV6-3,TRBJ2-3,CASSYSTSGPGLRDTQYF,TGTGCCAGCAGTTACTCTACTAGCGGGCCCGGCCTTCGAGATACGCAGTATTTT
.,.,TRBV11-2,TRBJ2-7,CASSLVGSSSNRGIYGQHF,TGTGCCAGCAGCTTAGTTGGCAGCTCGAGCAACAGAGGGATCTACGGGCAGCACTTC
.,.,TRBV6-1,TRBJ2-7,CVSSEAGHYEQYF,TGTGTCAGCAGTGAAGCGGGACACTACGAACAGTACTTC
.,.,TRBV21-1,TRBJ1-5,CASRTGLGKGNQPQHF,TGTGCCAGCAGGACAGGGCTCGGGAAAGGCAATCAGCCCCAGCATTTT
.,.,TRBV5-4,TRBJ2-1,CASSPLSYNEQFF,TGTGCCAGCAGCCCTCTTTCCTACAATGAGCAGTTCTTC
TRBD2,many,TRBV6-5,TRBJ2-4,CASSSGRALYKNIQYF,TGTGCCAGCAGTAGCGGGAGGGCCCTGTACAAAAACATTCAGTACTTC
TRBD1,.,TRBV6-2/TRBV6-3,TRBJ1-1,CASSYSSRRQGITEAFF,TGTGCCAGCAGTTACTCGAGTCGGCGACAGGGAATTACTGAAGCTTTCTTT
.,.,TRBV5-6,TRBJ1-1,CASSPRVGVATEAFF,TGTGCCAGCAGCCCACGAGTTGGAGTGGCCACTGAAGCTTTCTTT
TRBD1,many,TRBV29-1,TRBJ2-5,CSVPRDRGQETQYF,TGCAGCGTCCCCCGGGACAGGGGACAAGAGACCCAGTACTTC
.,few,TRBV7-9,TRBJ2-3,CASSFPGIDTQYF,TGTGCCAGCAGCTTCCCCGGCATAGATACGCAGTATTTT
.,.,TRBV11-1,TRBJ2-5,CASSLGRRDQETQYF,TGTGCCAGCAGTCTCGGAAGGAGGGATCAGGAGACCCAGTACTTC
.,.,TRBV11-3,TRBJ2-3,CVSSRRTNGFDTQYF,TGTGTCAGCAGCCGTCGGACTAACGGGTTCGATACGCAGTATTTT
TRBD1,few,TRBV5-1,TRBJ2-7,CASRLNDRAYEQYF,TGCGCCAGCAGATTAAACGACAGGGCCTACGAGCAGTACTTC
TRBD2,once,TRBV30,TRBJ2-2,CAWNLGGAAGELYF,TGTGCCTGGAACCTGGGAGGGGCGGCCGGGGAGCTGTATTTT
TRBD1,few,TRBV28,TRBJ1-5,CASTWGTGQGNQPQHF,TGTGCCAGCACCTGGGGGACGGGACAGGGGAATCAGCCCCAGCATTTT
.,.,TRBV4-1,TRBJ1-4,CASNQEPAAIQQEKLFF,TGCGCCAGCAACCAAGAACCGGCAGCCATCCAACAGGAAAAACTGTTTTTT
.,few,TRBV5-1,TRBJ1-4,CASSPGGERANEKLFF,TGCGCCAGCAGCCCGGGAGGGGAAAGAGCTAATGAAAAACTGTTTTTT
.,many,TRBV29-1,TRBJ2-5,CSVEDHVSRETQYF,TGCAGCGTTGAAGATCATGTTAGCCGGGAGACCCAGTACTTC
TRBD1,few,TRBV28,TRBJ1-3,CASSGTVGNTIYF,TGTGCCAGCAGTGGGACAGTTGGAAACACCATATATTTT
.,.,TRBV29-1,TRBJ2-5,CSVEFQETQYF,TGCAGCGTTGAGTTTCAAGAGACCCAGTACTTC
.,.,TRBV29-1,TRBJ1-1,CSVQTDPTSAETFF,TGCAGTGTTCAAACTGACCCAACGTCAGCTGAAACTTTCTTT
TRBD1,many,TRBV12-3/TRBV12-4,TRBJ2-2,CASITPRTGHVGGELFF,TGTGCCAGCATTACCCCTCGGACAGGCCACGTGGGAGGGGAGCTGTTTTTT
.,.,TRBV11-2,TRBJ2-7,CASSTIDGSCKRYEQYF,TGTGCCAGCAGCACGATAGACGGCTCATGCAAAAGATACGAGCAGTACTTC
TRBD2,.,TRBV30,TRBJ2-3,CAWTAAGSSTDTQYF,TGTGCCTGGACTGCAGCGGGGAGTTCCACAGATACGCAGTATTTT